This T cell receptor beta chain stems from a study of blood T cell repertoires in COVID-19. Across the study: Acute and convalescent COVID-19 samples came from the United States, Italy and Spain. Sources were T cells, B-cell-depleted T cells, or PBMCs; the material itself was cDNA or gDNA.

Trimming stripped 3 bases from V and 7 bases from J, with 10 bases between. Germline CDR1 is LNHDA and CDR2 is SQIVND (reference sequence). This CDR3 is built from 13 residues. In the original workflow: Reference gene primer amplification gave nucleated cell count estimates. Generated by immunoSEQ multiplex PCR, the TCRdb table keeps only in-frame clones and is missing some. V and J calls and clone size are given by that table; D and trimming were obtained from the DNA. The sample consists of roughly 150,000 clones, around three quarters of them appearing once. The TCR sequence derives from a man aged 55 to 70 with acute or convalescent COVID-19. This chain uses TRBV19 with TRBJ2-1; no clear D. The sequenced sample was peripheral blood. This chain's CDR3 is CASSIGASNEQFF. The CDR3 nucleotides read TGTGCCAGTAGTATTGGAGCGTCGAATGAGCAGTTCTTC.